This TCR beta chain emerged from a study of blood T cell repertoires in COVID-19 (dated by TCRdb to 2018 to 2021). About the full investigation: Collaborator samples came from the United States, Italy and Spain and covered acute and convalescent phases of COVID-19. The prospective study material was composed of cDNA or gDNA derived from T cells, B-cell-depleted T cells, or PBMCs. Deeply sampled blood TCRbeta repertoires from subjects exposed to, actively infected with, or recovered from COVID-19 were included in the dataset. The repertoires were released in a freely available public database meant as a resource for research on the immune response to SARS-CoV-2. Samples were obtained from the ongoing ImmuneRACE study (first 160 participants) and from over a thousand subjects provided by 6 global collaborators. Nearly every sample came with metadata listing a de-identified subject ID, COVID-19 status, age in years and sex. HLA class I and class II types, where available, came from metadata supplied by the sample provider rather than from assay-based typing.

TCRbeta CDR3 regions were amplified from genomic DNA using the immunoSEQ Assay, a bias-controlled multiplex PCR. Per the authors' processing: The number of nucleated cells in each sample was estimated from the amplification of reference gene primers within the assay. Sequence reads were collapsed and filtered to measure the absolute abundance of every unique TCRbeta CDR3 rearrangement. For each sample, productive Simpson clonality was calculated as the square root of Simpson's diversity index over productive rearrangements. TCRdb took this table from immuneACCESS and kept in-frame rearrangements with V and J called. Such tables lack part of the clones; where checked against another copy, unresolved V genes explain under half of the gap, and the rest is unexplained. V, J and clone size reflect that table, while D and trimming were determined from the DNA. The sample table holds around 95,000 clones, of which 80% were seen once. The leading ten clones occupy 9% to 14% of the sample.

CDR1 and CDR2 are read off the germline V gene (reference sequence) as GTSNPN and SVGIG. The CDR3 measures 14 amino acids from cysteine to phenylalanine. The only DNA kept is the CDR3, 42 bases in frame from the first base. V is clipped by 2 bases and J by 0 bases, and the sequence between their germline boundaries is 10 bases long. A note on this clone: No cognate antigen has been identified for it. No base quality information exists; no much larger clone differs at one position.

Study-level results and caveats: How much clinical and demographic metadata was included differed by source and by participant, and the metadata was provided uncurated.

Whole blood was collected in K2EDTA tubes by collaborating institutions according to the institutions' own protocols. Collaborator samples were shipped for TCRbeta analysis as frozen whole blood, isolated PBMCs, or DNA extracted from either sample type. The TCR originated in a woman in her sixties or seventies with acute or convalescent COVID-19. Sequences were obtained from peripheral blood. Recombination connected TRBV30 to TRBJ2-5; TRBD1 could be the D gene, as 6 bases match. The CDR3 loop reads CAWSPWTDQETQYF. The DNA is TGTGCCTGGAGTCCCTGGACAGACCAAGAGACCCAGTACTTC.